These 29 T cell receptor beta chains share one sample of origin, sequenced in a study of blood T cell repertoires in COVID-19. Repertoires were generated with immunoSEQ multiplex PCR, while TCRdb's copy carries only in-frame clones and drops some. Among 15,000 to 17,000 clones listed, roughly 88% were seen once. What was sequenced was peripheral blood. The receptors derive from a man aged 65 to 85 in a cohort sampled during active COVID-19.

This chain links TRBV7-2 with TRBJ2-7, with 11 bases matching TRBD1. CDR1 and CDR2 from the germline V gene are SGHTA and FQGNSA. The junction had 7 bases not matched to a gene; V was cut back by 0 bases and J by 3 bases. There are 17 residues in the CDR3. CDR3 nucleotides: TGTGCCAGCAGCTTAGCGTCCACGGGGACAGGGGGCTACGAGCAGTACTTC. Residues: CASSLASTGTGGYEQYF.

In DNA, the CDR3 is TGTGCCAGCAGCTGGGACACCGGCTCCTACAATGAGCAGTTCTTC. Its translation is CASSWDTGSYNEQFF. The J gene is TRBJ2-1, the V gene TRBV27; possible D gene TRBD1, 6 bases. Trimming stripped 6 bases from V and 0 bases from J, with 12 bases between. CDR1 and CDR2 from the germline V gene are MNHEY and SMNVEV (reference sequence). The length of the CDR3 is 15 residues.

This clone was counted a single time. The chain carries TRBV19 and TRBJ1-2; TRBD1 agrees at 9 bases. The length of the CDR3 is 14 residues. Looked up from germline, CDR1 is LNHDA and CDR2 is SQIVND (reference sequence). The ends lost 5 bases at V and 10 bases at J; junction bases unmatched: 11. CDR3 sequence: CASSLQMTGGVYTF. The CDR3 region has the DNA TGTGCCAGTAGTCTCCAAATGACAGGGGGGGTCTACACCTTC. Drawing the rest from reference TRBV19 and TRBJ1-2, the complete variable domain is DGGITQSPKYLFRKEGQNVTLSCEQNLNHDAMYWYRQDPGQGLRLIYYSQIVNDFQKGDIAEGYSVSREKKESFPLTVTSAQKNPTAFYLCASSLQMTGGVYTFGSGTRLTVV.

In this sample, this clone turned up once. The genes are TRBV9 and TRBJ2-2, with a weak D call TRBD2 (6 bases). The CDR3 has 16 residues. V shed 4 bases and J shed 4 bases, with 17 bases lying between them. Germline CDR1 and CDR2: SGDLS and YYNGEE. CDR3 protein: CASSISSALGTGELFF. For the CDR3, the DNA is TGTGCCAGCAGCATATCTAGCGCGCTGGGCACCGGGGAGCTGTTTTTT.

The chain is built from TRBV9 and TRBJ1-6; D gene unclear. The V gene lost 0 bases and the J gene lost 10 bases, with 5 bases spanning the gap. Germline-derived CDR1 and CDR2 are SGDLS and YYNGEE. The CDR3 runs 12 residues. For the CDR3, the DNA is TGTGCCAGCAGCGTAGGGGCCTCACCCCTCCACTTT. This sequence encodes CASSVGASPLHF.

The genes are TRBV5-1 and TRBJ1-4; D is possibly TRBD1 (6 bases). V shed 1 base and J shed 7 bases, with 14 bases lying between them. Germline V CDR1 and CDR2: SGHRS, YFSETQ. The CDR3 loop spans 15 amino acids. The CDR3 coding sequence is TGCGCCAGCAGCTTGCGGGCAGGGGATGGTGAAAAACTGTTTTTT. Protein: CASSLRAGDGEKLFF.

This clone came up a few times. The chain uses TRBV28 and TRBJ2-7; 7 bases map to TRBD2. Germline CDR1 and CDR2: MDHEN and SYDVKM. The CDR3 consists of 15 residues. Unmatched junction bases numbered 4, after V lost 2 bases and J lost 0 bases. The CDR3 DNA is TGTGCCAGCAGTTTAGGGCTAGCGGACTCCTACGAGCAGTACTTC. Translation: CASSLGLADSYEQYF.

This chain joins TRBV7-2 and TRBJ1-4, with TRBD1 matching 8 bases. CDR1 is SGHTA and CDR2 is FQGNSA in the germline V gene. The length of the CDR3 is 14 residues. J gave up 8 bases and V 5 bases, and 7 bases lay outside the gene matches. CDR3 protein: CASSLTGAGEKLFF. Written as DNA, the CDR3 is TGTGCCAGCAGCCTGACAGGGGCTGGCGAAAAACTGTTTTTT.

The CDR3 DNA follows: TGTGCCAGCTCACCACTTTACAGGACAGGGAACTACGAGCAGTACTTC. Protein sequence: CASSPLYRTGNYEQYF. The V gene is TRBV18, the J gene TRBJ2-7; the match to TRBD1 covers 8 bases. With 1 base clipped from V and 3 bases from J, the junction kept 8 bases outside the gene matches. Germline CDR1 and CDR2: KGHSH and LQKENI. This CDR3 is built from 16 residues.

The J gene is TRBJ2-5, the V gene TRBV28; D is undetermined. The V gene lost 3 bases and the J gene lost 3 bases, with 11 bases spanning the gap. This CDR3 has 14 amino acids. From germline, CDR1 is MDHEN and CDR2 SYDVKM. CDR3 sequence: CASSFPYREETQYF. The CDR3, as DNA: TGTGCCAGCAGTTTCCCCTACAGAGAAGAGACCCAGTACTTC.

This clone occurred a few times. The V gene is TRBV6-6, the J gene TRBJ2-2, with no clear D. CDR3 length: 12 amino acids. Per germline, CDR1 MNHNY and CDR2 SVGAGI (reference sequence). V lost 6 bases, J lost 7 bases, and 9 bases lay in between. The DNA of the CDR3 is TGTGCCAGCAGCCCCCCCGGCGGGGAGCTGTTTTTT. Amino acid sequence: CASSPPGGELFF.

The chain has TRBV6-5 and TRBJ2-7; TRBD1 aligns across 8 bases. This CDR3 contains 14 residues. Looked up from germline, CDR1 is MNHEY and CDR2 is SVGAGI. Trimming at V came to 4 bases and at J to 1 base, leaving 3 bases not matched to a gene. CDR3 sequence: CASSFRDRSYEQYF. CDR3 nucleotide sequence: TGTGCCAGCAGTTTCCGGGACAGGTCCTACGAGCAGTACTTC.

This sequence joins TRBV15 and TRBJ1-5; 7 positions agree with TRBD1. Trimming took 3 bases from V and 6 from J; bases not matched to a gene: 11. Germline-derived CDR1 and CDR2 are LNHNV and YYDKDF (reference sequence). The CDR3 is made up of 16 amino acids. Here the CDR3 reads CATSRGRGRGAQPQHF. The DNA of the CDR3 is TGTGCCACCAGCAGGGGTAGGGGGCGTGGGGCTCAGCCCCAGCATTTT.

The V gene is TRBV4-1, the J gene TRBJ1-2; 8 nucleotides line up with TRBD1. Germline V gene sequence: CDR1 MGHRA, CDR2 YSYEKL. With 4 bases clipped from V and 6 bases from J, the junction kept 10 bases outside the gene matches. CDR3 size: 15 residues. The CDR3 spells CASSRKDRGHNGYTF. The DNA of the CDR3 is TGCGCCAGCAGCCGCAAAGACAGGGGTCATAATGGCTACACCTTC.

V gene TRBV12-5 combines with J gene TRBJ2-1, with D tentatively TRBD2 (6 bases). Germline values: CDR1 LGHNT, CDR2 FRNRAP. The CDR3 has 14 amino acids. Trimming removed 3 bases from V and 6 bases from J, with 12 bases in between. The CDR3 loop is CASGFSGASNEQFF. The CDR3 DNA follows: TGTGCTAGTGGTTTTAGCGGCGCCTCCAATGAGCAGTTCTTC.

The chain has TRBV27 and TRBJ2-7; TRBD1 matches at 9 bases. Germline CDR1 is MNHEY and CDR2 is SMNVEV (reference sequence). J was trimmed by 3 bases and V by 4 bases; bases with no gene match: 4. The CDR3 covers 14 residues. CDR3 protein: CASSSGTGLYEQYF. The CDR3 bases are TGTGCCAGCAGTTCCGGGACAGGGCTCTACGAGCAGTACTTC.

The chain carries TRBV11-2 and TRBJ2-7; D is possibly TRBD2 (5 bases). CDR3 length: 15 residues. CDR1 and CDR2 from the germline V gene are SGHAT and FQNNGV. V was shortened by 2 bases and J by 7 bases, with 18 bases between the two germline ends. The CDR3 here is CASSLSDGRGREQYF. The CDR3 nucleotides read TGTGCCAGCAGCTTAAGTGACGGCCGAGGGCGGGAGCAGTACTTC.

This sequence joins TRBV4-2 and TRBJ2-1, with D possibly being TRBD2 (6 bases). The germline V and J ends were trimmed by 4 bases and 12 bases, with 16 bases remaining between them. The germline V gene encodes CDR1 LGHNA and CDR2 YNFKEQ. The CDR3 is 13 amino acids. The CDR3 region has the DNA TGTGCCAGCAGCCCATCAGGACTAAGCGGGCAGTTCTTC. It encodes CASSPSGLSGQFF.

The chain recombines TRBV11-3 with TRBJ2-1, with a tentative D call TRBD1 (6 bases). This CDR3 region has 13 residues. V gave up 5 bases and J gave up 7 bases, with 12 bases separating them. CDR1 and CDR2 from the germline V gene are SGHNT and YENEEA. This CDR3 is CASSPGAGNEQFF. CDR3 coding DNA: TGTGCCAGCAGCCCAGGGGCCGGGAATGAGCAGTTCTTC.

The chain has TRBV7-8 and TRBJ1-1; D is undetermined. Germline CDR1 is SGHVS and CDR2 is FQNEAQ. The V end lost 2 bases, the J end lost 1 base, and 8 bases lay between the germline ends. This CDR3 is 14 amino acids long. CDR3 sequence (DNA): TGTGCCAGCAGCTTACGACACGGGAACACTGAAGCTTTCTTT. Its protein is CASSLRHGNTEAFF.

This chain connects TRBV12-3 or TRBV12-4 to TRBJ2-2; D possibly corresponds to TRBD2 (6 bases). V shed 5 bases and J shed 5 bases, with 9 bases lying between them. The CDR3 totals 13 residues. CDR3 coding DNA: TGTGCCAGCAGTCTGGGGGGTACCGGGGAGCTGTTTTTT. This sequence encodes CASSLGGTGELFF.

The chain couples TRBV13 to TRBJ2-1; 12 nucleotides match TRBD2. Germline CDR1 and CDR2: PRHDT and FYEKMQ (reference sequence). V dropped 5 bases and J dropped 7; count of bases not matched to a gene: 9. The CDR3 is made up of 16 amino acids. CDR3 sequence reads: CASSASSGRAGNEQFF. CDR3 DNA: TGTGCCAGCAGCGCCTCTAGCGGGAGGGCTGGGAATGAGCAGTTCTTC.

The V gene is TRBV4-3, the J gene TRBJ2-1; 10 nucleotides line up with TRBD1. The CDR3 is 15 amino acids. Germline V gene data show CDR1 as LGHNA and CDR2 as YSLEER. The junction had 7 bases not matched to a gene; V was cut back by 4 bases and J by 7 bases. The DNA for the CDR3 is TGCGCCAGCAGCCGCCCACCGGGACAGGGGAATGAGCAGTTCTTC. Translating gives CASSRPPGQGNEQFF.

The chain recombines TRBV10-2 with TRBJ1-1; no definite D call. Trimming removed 3 bases at V and 3 bases at J, with 11 bases between. The CDR3 contains 14 residues. Germline values: CDR1 WSHSY, CDR2 SAAADI. The CDR3 DNA sequence: TGCGCCAGCAGTGATGGTAGGGAGTACACTGAAGCTTTCTTT. It codes for CASSDGREYTEAFF.

Only one count was recorded for this clone. CDR3 residues: CASSYRQAWGEQYF. The CDR3 DNA reads TGTGCCAGCAGCTACCGACAGGCCTGGGGCGAGCAGTACTTC. J is TRBJ2-7 and V is TRBV5-4, with D tentatively TRBD1 (6 bases). The CDR3 totals 14 residues. CDR1 SGHNT and CDR2 YYREEE come from the germline V gene (reference sequence). V lost 3 bases, J lost 6 bases, and 16 bases lay in between. Together with reference TRBV5-4 and TRBJ2-7, the CDR3 gives the full variable domain: ETGVTQSPTHLIKTRGQQVTLRCSSQSGHNTVSWYQQALGQGPQFIFQYYREEENGRGNFPPRFSGLQFPNYSSELNVNALELDDSALYLCASSYRQAWGEQYFGPGTRLTVT.

The rearrangement joins TRBV6-4 to TRBJ2-4; possible D gene TRBD2, 6 bases. Germline-derived CDR1 and CDR2 are MRHNA and SNTAGT. The CDR3 runs 12 residues. Trimming removed 4 bases from V and 10 bases from J, with 11 bases in between. Here the CDR3 reads CASSGDGRIQYF. CDR3 bases: TGTGCCAGCAGTGGGGACGGGAGAATTCAGTACTTC.

The chain links TRBV9 to TRBJ1-5; D unclear. This CDR3 region has 15 residues. Trimming left V 4 bases short and J 2 bases short, with 13 bases between. Germline V gene data show CDR1 as SGDLS and CDR2 as YYNGEE. In DNA, the CDR3 is TGTGCCAGCAGCCCCGGGTTATTTGGCAATCAGCCCCAGCATTTT. Its translation: CASSPGLFGNQPQHF.

This clone rates as large. The V call is TRBV7-3, the J call TRBJ2-6, with 7 bases that match TRBD1. With V trimmed by 5 bases and J by 0 bases, 7 bases remained unmatched. The CDR3 is 17 residues long. CDR1 and CDR2 (germline): SGHTA, FQGTGA. CDR3 loop: CASSRRDRHSGANVLTF. The CDR3 DNA reads TGTGCCAGCAGCCGCCGGGACAGACACTCTGGGGCCAACGTCCTGACTTTC.

This chain connects TRBV15 to TRBJ2-7, with 9 bases identical to TRBD2. Losses at the gene ends were 6 bases for V and 3 bases for J; bases not matched to a gene: 6. The CDR3 spans 14 residues. Per the germline V gene, CDR1 is LNHNV and CDR2 is YYDKDF (reference sequence). The DNA of the CDR3 is TGTGCCACCAGACGACTAGCGGATGACTACGAGCAGTACTTC. Amino acids: CATRRLADDYEQYF.